This TCR beta chain is from a study of blood T cell repertoires in COVID-19. Study-level information: The study drew acute and convalescent COVID-19 samples from the United States, Italy and Spain. From T cells, B-cell-depleted T cells, or PBMCs came the material, which was cDNA or gDNA.

Per the original data handling: Nucleated cell number was recorded as an estimate derived from reference gene primer amplification. Some clones are missing from TCRdb's copy, which holds only in-frame ones; the method was immunoSEQ multiplex PCR. The V and J calls and clone size come from that table; D and trimming were worked out from the DNA. Of tens of thousands of clones in the sample, about 90% were seen once. Trimming cost V 3 bases and J 4 bases, with 13 bases left between them. Germline loops: CDR1 SGHTA, CDR2 FQGNSA. This CDR3 spans 14 amino acids. The origin of this receptor is a woman aged 45-65 years in a cohort sampled during active COVID-19. The sample consisted of peripheral blood. J is TRBJ2-7 and V is TRBV7-2, with D possibly TRBD2 on 6 matching bases. The CDR3 region is CASSFGRGPYEQYF. The CDR3 nucleotides are TGTGCCAGCAGCTTCGGGCGGGGACCGTACGAGCAGTACTTC.